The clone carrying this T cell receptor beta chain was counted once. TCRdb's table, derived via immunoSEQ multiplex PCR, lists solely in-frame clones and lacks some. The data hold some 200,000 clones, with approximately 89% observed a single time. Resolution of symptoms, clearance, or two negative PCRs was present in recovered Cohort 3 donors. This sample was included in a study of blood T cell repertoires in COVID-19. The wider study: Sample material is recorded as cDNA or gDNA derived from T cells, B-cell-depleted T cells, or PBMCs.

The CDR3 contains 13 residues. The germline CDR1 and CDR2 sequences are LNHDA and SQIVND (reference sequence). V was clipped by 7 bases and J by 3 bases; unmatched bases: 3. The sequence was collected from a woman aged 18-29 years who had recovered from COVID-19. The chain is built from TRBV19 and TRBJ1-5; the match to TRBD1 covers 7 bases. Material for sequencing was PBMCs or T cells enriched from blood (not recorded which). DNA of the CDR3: TGTGCCAGTACCAGGGGGTACAATCAGCCCCAGCATTTT. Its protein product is CASTRGYNQPQHF. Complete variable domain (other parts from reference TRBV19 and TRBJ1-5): DGGITQSPKYLFRKEGQNVTLSCEQNLNHDAMYWYRQDPGQGLRLIYYSQIVNDFQKGDIAEGYSVSREKKESFPLTVTSAQKNPTAFYLCASTRGYNQPQHFGDGTRLSIL.